This is a list of T cell receptor beta chains from one sample in a study of identical twins. Via MiXCR, TCRdb re-called the 5' RACE reads, giving one row per CDR3 protein. This sample has 500,000 to 550,000 distinct CDR3 sequences, with around 20% found just once. In addition, the sample was reused for a study of T cells expressing NK-cell markers.

The sequenced sample consisted of CD4+ T cells sorted from blood. The source is a young woman in good health. CDR3s include the opening cysteine and the closing phenylalanine or tryptophan. The D gene is left open where the match is weak. The listing skips clone size in some rows; elsewhere it reads once, few, many or a size class.

abundance	d_gene	v_gene	j_gene	CDR3nt	CDR3aa
few	NA	TRBV18	TRBJ1-4	TGTGCCAGCTCACCACAGGCCTCTAATGAAAAACTGTTTTTT	CASSPQASNEKLFF
NA	TRBD1	TRBV20-1	TRBJ2-3	TGCAGTGCTTATTTGACAGGGAGAAGCACAGATACGCAGTATTTT	CSAYLTGRSTDTQYF
few	TRBD2	TRBV7-3	TRBJ2-3	TGTGCCAGCAGCTTAGGGATAGCGGGGGAAGATACGCAGTATTTT	CASSLGIAGEDTQYF
NA	NA	TRBV2	TRBJ2-1	TGTGCCGGCGGGGACCGCGGCAATGAGCAGTTCTTC	CAGGDRGNEQFF
NA	TRBD1	TRBV28	TRBJ1-6	TGTGCCAGCAGTTTCCAGGGGGCGCGATCAGATTCACCCCTCCACTTT	CASSFQGARSDSPLHF
few	NA	TRBV28	TRBJ2-1	TGTGCCAGCAGTCCGTTAGCGCGGCGAGGTGAGCAGTTCTTC	CASSPLARRGEQFF
NA	TRBD2	TRBV5-1	TRBJ2-1	TGCGCCAGCAATCATGCGGGAGGGCCTATGGTGAATGAGCAGTTCTTC	CASNHAGGPMVNEQFF
few	NA	TRBV4-3	TRBJ1-2	TGCGCCAGCAGCCAAGCAACAGGGTTTGGCTACACCTTC	CASSQATGFGYTF
NA	TRBD1	TRBV5-5	TRBJ1-2	TGTGCCAGCAGCCTTACAGGGGCGGCCTATGGCTACACCTTC	CASSLTGAAYGYTF
NA	NA	TRBV5-1	TRBJ2-3	TGCGCCAGCAGCTCGGTCGGGTCCGATACGCAGTATTTT	CASSSVGSDTQYF
few	TRBD2	TRBV5-8	TRBJ2-3	TGTGCCAGCAGCTTGGCGCTAGCGGGGTTCACAGATACGCAGTATTTT	CASSLALAGFTDTQYF
NA	NA	TRBV7-9	TRBJ1-2	TGTGCCAGCAGCTTAGGACCGTCAGGCTACACCTTC	CASSLGPSGYTF
few	TRBD2	TRBV6-1	TRBJ2-5	TGTGCCAGCAGAAAGACTAGCGGGGGGACAACGAAGACCCAGTACTTC	CASRKTSGGTTKTQYF
NA	TRBD1	TRBV5-8	TRBJ2-1	TGTGCCAGCAGCTTAATTGGGCGGGACAGGCATGAGCAGTTCTTC	CASSLIGRDRHEQFF
NA	NA	TRBV20-1	TRBJ1-1	TGCAGTGCGGTCCCGCGGGCAGGGTCCCTCATGAACACTGAAGCTTTCTTT	CSAVPRAGSLMNTEAFF
few	NA	TRBV7-2	TRBJ2-1	TGTGCCAGCAGCTTAGTAGCGACTGTACTAATCAATGAGCAGTTCTTC	CASSLVATVLINEQFF
few	NA	TRBV15	TRBJ1-2	TGTGCCACCAGCAGAGAACTTCAGGGACACTATGGCTACACCTTC	CATSRELQGHYGYTF
NA	NA	TRBV5-1	TRBJ2-3	TGCGCCAGCAGCCCTACGGTCCGGGATACGCAGTATTTT	CASSPTVRDTQYF
few	TRBD1	TRBV6-1	TRBJ2-1	TGTGCCAGCAAGACAGGGATGCTACGGGAGCAGTTCTTC	CASKTGMLREQFF
NA	NA	TRBV19	TRBJ1-5	TGTGCCAGTAATGTGGGCAGGGATCAGCCCCAGCATTTT	CASNVGRDQPQHF
NA	NA	TRBV6-1	TRBJ2-7	TGTGCCAGCAGTGAAATGGGGAGGGGGCGCGGCGAGCAGTACTTC	CASSEMGRGRGEQYF
NA	NA	TRBV12-3/TRBV12-4	TRBJ2-7	TGTGCCAGCAGACCGGACGGCTACGAGCAGTACTTC	CASRPDGYEQYF
NA	NA	TRBV20-1	TRBJ1-1	TGCAGTGCTAGATCCCTTCAGGGGCAATTGAACACTGAAGCTTTCTTT	CSARSLQGQLNTEAFF
few	TRBD1	TRBV20-1	TRBJ2-7	TGCAGTGCCGACAGGGACCTCTACGAGCAGTACTTC	CSADRDLYEQYF
many	NA	TRBV12-3/TRBV12-4	TRBJ2-5	TGTGCCAGCAGTGGTTTGGCCGGGGTCCAAGAGACCCAGTACTTC	CASSGLAGVQETQYF
NA	TRBD1	TRBV12-3/TRBV12-4	TRBJ1-2	TGTGCCAGCAGTTTTATTGGGACAGGGCAGGTCCCCTATGGCTACACCTTC	CASSFIGTGQVPYGYTF
once	TRBD1	TRBV5-1	TRBJ2-7	TGCGCCAGCAGCTTTTTGACAGGGTCGGGCTCCTACGAGCAGTACTTC	CASSFLTGSGSYEQYF
NA	NA	TRBV11-1	TRBJ1-6	TGTGCCAGCAGCTTTCCGGACAGATCACCCCTCCACTTT	CASSFPDRSPLHF
many	TRBD2	TRBV20-1	TRBJ2-7	TGCAGTGCTCAGCCGGGACTAGCGGGAGGCGAGCAGTACTTC	CSAQPGLAGGEQYF
many	NA	TRBV20-1	TRBJ2-1	TGCAGTGCCACATTAAGCGGCAATGAGCAGTTCTTC	CSATLSGNEQFF
NA	NA	TRBV24-1	TRBJ2-5	TGTGCCACAATAAGACAGAACCAAGAGACCCAGTACTTC	CATIRQNQETQYF
few	NA	TRBV7-9	TRBJ2-2	TGTGCCAGCAGCTTTCTGCAGACCACCGGGGAGCTGTTTTTT	CASSFLQTTGELFF
NA	TRBD1	TRBV29-1	TRBJ2-1	TGCAGCGTTGACGCCCGGGGGACAGGGGCCGACAATGAGCAGTTCTTC	CSVDARGTGADNEQFF
NA	NA	TRBV15	TRBJ2-5	TGTGCCACCAGCAGAGAGAAGAGGGCCGAGACCCAGTACTTC	CATSREKRAETQYF
NA	NA	TRBV25-1	TRBJ1-1	TGTGCCAGCACGTTGGGTCTCACTGAAGCTTTCTTT	CASTLGLTEAFF
NA	TRBD1	TRBV15	TRBJ1-6	TGTGCCACCACCCCAGGGGGGTCCTATAATTCACCCCTCCACTTT	CATTPGGSYNSPLHF
NA	NA	TRBV2	TRBJ2-2	TGTGCCAGTGGGGTACAATCGAACACCGGGGAGCTGTTTTTT	CASGVQSNTGELFF
many	NA	TRBV15	TRBJ2-3	TGTGCCACTGGACGGAGCACAGATACGCAGTATTTT	CATGRSTDTQYF
NA	NA	TRBV20-1	TRBJ2-5	TGCAGTGCTAGGGGCCCCCCCCGGTTCGAAGAGACCCAGTACTTC	CSARGPPRFEETQYF
NA	TRBD2	TRBV20-1	TRBJ2-7	TGCAGTGCACGTCCTCGCGGGAGGCCCCCCACCGAGCAGTACTTC	CSARPRGRPPTEQYF
NA	TRBD1	TRBV12-3/TRBV12-4	TRBJ2-3	TGTGCCAGTGGGACAGGGGAGTTTCAACAGTATTTT	CASGTGEFQQYF